The text below deals with one T cell receptor beta chain. Its antigen is unknown. There are no base qualities to consult, and no much larger clone falls within one base. Genomic DNA was isolated from the sorted cells so that the TCRbeta CDR3 region could be sequenced. TCRbeta CDR3 regions were sequenced using the immunoSEQ Assay. TCRdb limited this immuneACCESS table to in-frame rearrangements with V and J called. A share of clones is missing; checked studies link under half to unresolved V genes, and the rest is unexplained. This sample has tens of thousands of clones in its table, and 75% to 85% of those were observed once. 20% to 25% of the sample is taken by the ten largest. Patients with autoimmune disease history or receiving systemic immunosuppression were excluded from the trial. Peripheral blood for TCR sequencing was collected from all dose cohorts at baseline, on cycle 4 day 1, and on cycle 7 day 1. The samples were taken from a phase I, first-in-human, multicenter, open-label dose-escalation trial of ivuxolimab. Adults with locally advanced or metastatic head and neck squamous cell, hepatocellular, melanoma or renal cell carcinoma were enrolled in the trial. CD4+ and CD8+ T cells were sorted separately from peripheral blood before TCR sequencing.

This sample was taken from a study of OX40 agonist ivuxolimab in advanced cancers. Background on the whole study: Ivuxolimab, which targeted the costimulatory receptor OX40 (CD134), was an agonistic, fully human IgG2 monoclonal antibody. The point of sequencing TCRbeta in the periphery was to test whether ivuxolimab changed TCR sequence diversity and drove clonal T-cell expansion. Intravenous ivuxolimab was administered to patients every 2 weeks at six dose levels: 0.01, 0.1, 0.3, 1.5, 3 and 10 mg/kg. A male proportion of under 85% and a mean age of approximately 61 years, ranging from 23 to 79, were recorded for the dose-escalation cohort. Of the roughly 50 dose-escalation patients, hepatocellular carcinoma was present in about 20, melanoma in roughly 15, renal cell carcinoma in 9 and head and neck cancer in 9. Partial responses occurred in three dose-escalation patients, of whom one had hepatocellular carcinoma and two had cutaneous melanoma. Patients were allowed to have had prior anti-PD-1, anti-PD-L1 or anti-CTLA-4 therapy, and around two fifths of the dose-escalation patients had been treated with checkpoint inhibitors. The paper covers the monotherapy dose-escalation part of the phase I ivuxolimab trial, which included N ≈ 57 patients.

What the work shows at the level of the full study, not this receptor alone: At doses of 0.1 to 3.0 mg/kg, clonal expansion of both CD4+ and CD8+ blood T cells was observed from baseline to week 6. Low levels of normalized T-cell clonal expansion were also seen in some patients who did not respond. The antigen specificity of the peripheral T cells that underwent clonal expansion was not determined. In the 0.1-3.0 mg/kg groups, partial responders were among the patients with the lowest normalized peripheral clonal expansion, particularly in CD8+ T cells. After ivuxolimab, CD8+ T cells had more expanded clones than CD4+ T cells on average.

The receptor was derived from an adult with an advanced solid tumor such as melanoma, head and neck, liver or kidney cancer. The sample consisted of CD4+ or CD8+ T cells sorted from blood, taken in a trial of the OX40 agonist ivuxolimab.

For the CDR3, the sequence is CASFHRVNTEAFF. The bases read TGTGCCAGCTTCCACCGGGTGAACACTGAAGCTTTCTTT. The rearranged chain carries TRBV5-5 and TRBJ1-1, with no reliable assignment of the D segment. In the germline V gene (reference sequence), CDR1 corresponds to SGHKS and CDR2 to YYEKEE. V gives up 7 bases and J gives up 0 bases, and the segment between their germline ends measures 10 bases. Reading from cysteine to phenylalanine, the CDR3 counts 13 amino acids. Just the 39-base CDR3 DNA is kept, in frame starting at base 1.